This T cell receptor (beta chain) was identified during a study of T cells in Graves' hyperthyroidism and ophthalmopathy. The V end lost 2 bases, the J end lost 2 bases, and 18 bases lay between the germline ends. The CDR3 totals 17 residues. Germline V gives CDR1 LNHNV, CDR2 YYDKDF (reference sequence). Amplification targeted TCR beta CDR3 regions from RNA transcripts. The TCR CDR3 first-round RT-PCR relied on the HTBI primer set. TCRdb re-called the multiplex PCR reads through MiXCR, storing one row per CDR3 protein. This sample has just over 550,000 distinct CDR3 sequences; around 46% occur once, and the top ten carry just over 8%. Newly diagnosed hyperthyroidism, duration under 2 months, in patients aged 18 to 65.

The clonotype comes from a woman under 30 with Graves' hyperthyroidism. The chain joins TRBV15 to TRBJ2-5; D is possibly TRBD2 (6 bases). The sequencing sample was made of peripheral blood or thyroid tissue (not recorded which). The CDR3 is CATSRFGDSYEQETQYF. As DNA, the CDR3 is TGTGCCACCAGCAGATTCGGGGACTCCTACGAGCAAGAGACCCAGTACTTC. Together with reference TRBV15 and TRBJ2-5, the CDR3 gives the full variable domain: DAMVIQNPRYQVTQFGKPVTLSCSQTLNHNVMYWYQQKSSQAPKLLFHYYDKDFNNEADTPDNFQSRRPNTSFCFLDIRSPGLGDTAMYLCATSRFGDSYEQETQYFGPGTRLLVL.